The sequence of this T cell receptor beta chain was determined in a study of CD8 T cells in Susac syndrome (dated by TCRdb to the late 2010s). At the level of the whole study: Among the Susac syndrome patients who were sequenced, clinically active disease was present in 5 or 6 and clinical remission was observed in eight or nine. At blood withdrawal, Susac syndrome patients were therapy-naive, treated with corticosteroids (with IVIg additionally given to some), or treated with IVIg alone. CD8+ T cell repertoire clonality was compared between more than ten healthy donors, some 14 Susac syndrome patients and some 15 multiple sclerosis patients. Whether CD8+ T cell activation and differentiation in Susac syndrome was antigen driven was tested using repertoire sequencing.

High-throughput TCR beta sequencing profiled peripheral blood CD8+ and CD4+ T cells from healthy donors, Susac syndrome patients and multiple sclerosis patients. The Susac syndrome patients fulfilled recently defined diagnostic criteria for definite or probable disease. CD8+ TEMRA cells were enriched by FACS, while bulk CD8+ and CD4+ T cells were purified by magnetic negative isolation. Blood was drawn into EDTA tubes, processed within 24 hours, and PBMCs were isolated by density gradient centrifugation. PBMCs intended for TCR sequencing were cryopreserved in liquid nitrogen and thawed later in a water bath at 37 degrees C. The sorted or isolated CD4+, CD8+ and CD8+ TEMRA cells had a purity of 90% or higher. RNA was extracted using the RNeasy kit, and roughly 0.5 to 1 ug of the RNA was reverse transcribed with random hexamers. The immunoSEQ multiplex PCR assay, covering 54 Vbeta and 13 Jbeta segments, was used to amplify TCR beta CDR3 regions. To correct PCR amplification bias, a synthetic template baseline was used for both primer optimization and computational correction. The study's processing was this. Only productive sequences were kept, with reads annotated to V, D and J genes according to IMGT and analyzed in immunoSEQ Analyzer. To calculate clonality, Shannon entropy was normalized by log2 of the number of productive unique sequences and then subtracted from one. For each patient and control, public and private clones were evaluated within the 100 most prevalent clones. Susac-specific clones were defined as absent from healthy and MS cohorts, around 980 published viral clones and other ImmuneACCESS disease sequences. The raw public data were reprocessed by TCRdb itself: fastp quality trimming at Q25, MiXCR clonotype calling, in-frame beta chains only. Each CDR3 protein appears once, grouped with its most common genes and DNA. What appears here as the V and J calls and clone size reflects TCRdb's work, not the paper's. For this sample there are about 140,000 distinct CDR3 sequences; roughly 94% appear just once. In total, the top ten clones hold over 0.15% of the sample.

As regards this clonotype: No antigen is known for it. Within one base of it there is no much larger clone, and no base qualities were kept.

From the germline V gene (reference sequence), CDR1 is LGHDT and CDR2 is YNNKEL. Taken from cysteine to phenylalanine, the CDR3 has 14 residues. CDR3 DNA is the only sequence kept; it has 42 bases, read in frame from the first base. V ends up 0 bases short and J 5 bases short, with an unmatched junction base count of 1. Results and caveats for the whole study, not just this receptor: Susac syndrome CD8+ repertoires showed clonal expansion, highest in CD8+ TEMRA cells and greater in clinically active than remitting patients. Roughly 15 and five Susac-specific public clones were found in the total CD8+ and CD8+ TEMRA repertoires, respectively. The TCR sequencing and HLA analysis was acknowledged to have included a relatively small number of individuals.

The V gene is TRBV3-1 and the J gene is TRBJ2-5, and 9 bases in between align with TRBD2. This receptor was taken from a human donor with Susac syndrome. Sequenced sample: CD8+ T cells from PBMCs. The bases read TGTGCCAGCAGCCAAGAAGGACTAGCGGAGACCCAGTACTTC. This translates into CASSQEGLAETQYF.